The 20 T cell receptor beta chains below were found in one sample sequenced in a study of blood T cell repertoires in COVID-19. Sequencing used immunoSEQ multiplex PCR; TCRdb keeps in-frame clones, though not all of them. The sample has roughly 180,000 clones, around 79% seen once. The specimen was peripheral blood. These receptors came from a woman aged 55-75 years with COVID-19, enrolled during active disease.

This CDR3 is CASSEFSGEQPQHF. Written as DNA, the CDR3 is TGTGCCAGCAGTGAATTTTCGGGGGAACAGCCCCAGCATTTT. The chain has TRBV25-1 and TRBJ1-5, with D tentatively TRBD1 (5 bases). Per germline, CDR1 MGHDK and CDR2 SYGVNS. This CDR3 comprises 14 residues. V shed 1 base and J shed 7 bases, with 11 bases lying between them. The full variable domain, completed using reference TRBV25-1 and TRBJ1-5, is EADIYQTPRYLVIGTGKKITLECSQTMGHDKMYWYQQDPGMELHLIHYSYGVNSTEKGDLSSESTVSRIRTEHFPLTLESARPSHTSQYLCASSEFSGEQPQHFGDGTRLSIL.

V usage is TRBV2 and J usage is TRBJ1-4; D gene unclear. The CDR3 loop spans 14 amino acids. Germline assignment: CDR1 SNHLY and CDR2 FYNNEI. Trimming took off 6 bases at V and 4 bases at J, with 12 bases between the two ends. This CDR3 is CASRPHGGNEKLFF. The CDR3 coding sequence is TGTGCCAGCAGACCTCATGGAGGTAATGAAAAACTGTTTTTT.

This chain uses TRBV28 with TRBJ1-2; D unclear. Germline V CDR1 and CDR2: MDHEN, SYDVKM. The CDR3 totals 14 residues. V was shortened by 7 bases and J by 4 bases, with 16 bases between the two germline ends. The CDR3 sequence is CASTGGGQAYGYTF. DNA for the CDR3: TGTGCCAGCACCGGAGGAGGGCAAGCCTATGGCTACACCTTC.

The J gene is TRBJ2-2, the V gene TRBV5-1; 11 bases agree with TRBD2. CDR1 and CDR2 from the germline V gene are SGHRS and YFSETQ. V shed 4 bases and J 0 bases; nucleotides not matched to a gene: 5. The CDR3 loop spans 17 amino acids. Here the CDR3 reads CASSAQTSGTNTGELFF. For the CDR3, the DNA is TGCGCCAGCAGCGCCCAGACTAGCGGGACGAACACCGGGGAGCTGTTTTTT.

The chain carries TRBV9 and TRBJ2-3; weak D call: TRBD2 (6 bases). Trimming pared 0 bases from V and 1 base from J, leaving 15 bases between. The CDR3 covers 17 residues. Germline CDR1 and CDR2: SGDLS and YYNGEE. The CDR3 DNA sequence: TGTGCCAGCAGCGTAGGGGTCGGGGGTAGTGGCACAGATACGCAGTATTTT. This translates into CASSVGVGGSGTDTQYF.

The gene calls are TRBV19 and TRBJ1-1; D gene uncertain. There are 13 residues in the CDR3. V lost 3 bases to trimming and J lost 5 bases, with 10 bases between them. From germline, CDR1 is LNHDA and CDR2 SQIVND (reference sequence). The CDR3 DNA follows: TGTGCCAGTAGTATCACGTTAGATACTGAAGCTTTCTTT. It encodes CASSITLDTEAFF.

J is TRBJ1-2 and V is TRBV7-9; perhaps TRBD1 as D (5 bases). Germline assignment: CDR1 SEHNR and CDR2 FQNEAQ (reference sequence). The CDR3 runs 14 residues. V shed 3 bases and J shed 4 bases, with 12 bases lying between them. In DNA, the CDR3 is TGTGCCAGCAGCTTTGGGGGGATCTCCTATGGCTACACCTTC. Translated: CASSFGGISYGYTF.

The chain has TRBV7-8 and TRBJ2-1; 7 nucleotides line up with TRBD1. CDR3 length: 14 amino acids. Germline loops: CDR1 SGHVS, CDR2 FQNEAQ. Trimming at V came to 7 bases and at J to 0 bases, leaving 3 bases not matched to a gene. The CDR3 nucleotides are TGTGCCAGCACCGGGACAGTCTCCTACAATGAGCAGTTCTTC. As protein: CASTGTVSYNEQFF.

The chain links TRBV9 to TRBJ2-3, with D unclear. CDR1 and CDR2 (germline): SGDLS, YYNGEE. This CDR3 has 14 amino acids. V dropped 4 bases and J dropped 0 bases, with 9 bases sitting between them. Here the CDR3 DNA reads TGTGCCAGCAGCTACTCCGGTAGCACAGATACGCAGTATTTT. This encodes CASSYSGSTDTQYF.

This CDR3 reads CASSGEGDSPLHF. CDR3 nucleotide sequence: TGTGCCAGCTCAGGGGAGGGTGATTCACCCCTCCACTTT. This chain connects TRBV18 to TRBJ1-6; no clear D. The germline V gene encodes CDR1 KGHSH and CDR2 LQKENI. The germline V and J ends were trimmed by 5 bases and 8 bases, with 10 bases remaining between them. The CDR3 is 13 residues long.

The chain joins TRBV7-8 to TRBJ1-1; D gene ambiguous. The germline CDR1 and CDR2 sequences are SGHVS and FQNEAQ. CDR3 length: 13 residues. The V gene lost 0 bases and the J gene lost 4 bases, with 6 bases spanning the gap. CDR3 nucleotide sequence: TGTGCCAGCAGCTTAGCGCAGGTCACTGAAGCTTTCTTT. Encoded protein: CASSLAQVTEAFF.

This clone has just a few counts. The V and J genes are TRBV19 and TRBJ2-1, with 11 positions matching TRBD2. Looked up from germline, CDR1 is LNHDA and CDR2 is SQIVND (reference sequence). This CDR3 region has 12 residues. V shed 11 bases, J shed 12 bases, and the junction held 9 bases outside the gene matches. The CDR3 nucleotides are TGTGCCTCACTTAGCGGGGGGGGTAGGCAGTTCTTC. Encoded protein: CASLSGGGRQFF.

The chain carries TRBV18 and TRBJ1-2; D possibly corresponds to TRBD1 (5 bases). Per germline, CDR1 KGHSH and CDR2 LQKENI. V lost 1 base and J 2 bases, leaving 8 bases between the germline ends. The CDR3 totals 14 residues. The CDR3 sequence: CASSPLDRNYGYTF. CDR3 sequence (DNA): TGTGCCAGCTCACCACTCGACAGAAACTATGGCTACACCTTC.

This clone was recorded a few times. V is TRBV7-3 and J is TRBJ2-6; D possibly corresponds to TRBD1 (6 bases). The CDR3 spans 18 residues. Looked up from germline, CDR1 is SGHTA and CDR2 is FQGTGA. The V end lost 2 bases, the J end lost 1 base, and 15 bases lay between the germline ends. The chain's CDR3 is CASSLSGVSISGANVLTF. In nucleotides, the CDR3 is TGTGCCAGCAGCTTATCAGGGGTATCGATTTCTGGGGCCAACGTCCTGACTTTC.

The rearrangement joins TRBV30 to TRBJ2-1, with 7 bases matching TRBD2. The CDR3 is 15 residues long. The germline gives CDR1 GTSNPN, CDR2 SVGIG (reference sequence). V gave up 2 bases and J gave up 4 bases; unmatched junction bases: 8. The CDR3 nucleotides read TGTGCCTGGAGTACCGCAGCGGGAAGGTACAATGAGCAGTTCTTC. Protein: CAWSTAAGRYNEQFF.

This chain connects TRBV3-1 (or the pseudogene TRBV3-2) to TRBJ2-5; 7 positions match TRBD1. V lost 0 bases to trimming and J lost 2 bases; unmatched junction nucleotides: 15. CDR3 length: 19 residues. Germline V lookup: CDR1 LGHDT, CDR2 YNNKEL (reference sequence). The CDR3 region has the DNA TGTGCCAGCAGCCAAGATCATGGGGCACTCCCCAGGGGGCAAGAGACCCAGTACTTC. It specifies CASSQDHGALPRGQETQYF.

By frequency in the sample, this clone is medium-sized. The CDR3 loop is CAIRGVGSPLHF. CDR3 DNA: TGTGCCATCAGAGGGGTCGGGTCACCCCTCCACTTT. V usage is TRBV10-3 and J usage is TRBJ1-6, with D maybe TRBD1 (5 bases). The CDR3 loop spans 12 amino acids. Trimming cost V 6 bases and J 10 bases, with 10 bases left between them. CDR1 and CDR2 from the germline V gene are ENHRY and SYGVKD.

The genes are TRBV19 and TRBJ1-1; D gene uncertain. There are 11 residues in the CDR3. Germline V lookup: CDR1 LNHDA, CDR2 SQIVND (reference sequence). V dropped 3 bases and J dropped 5 bases, with 4 bases sitting between them. The CDR3 DNA sequence: TGTGCCAGTAGTATGAGTACTGAAGCTTTCTTT. Protein: CASSMSTEAFF.

This clone was counted a single time. V is TRBV4-1 and J is TRBJ1-5; unclear D gene. Deletions cut 4 bases from V and 3 bases from J, with 13 bases between. Germline V gene lookup returns CDR1 MGHRA and CDR2 YSYEKL. The CDR3 has 15 residues. CDR3 nucleotide sequence: TGCGCCAGCAGCCGTACCCTCGGAGTCAATCAGCCCCAGCATTTT. It specifies CASSRTLGVNQPQHF.

V is TRBV3-1 (or the pseudogene TRBV3-2) and J is TRBJ2-1; 7 bases agree with TRBD2. Germline V gene data show CDR1 as LGHDT and CDR2 as YNNKEL (reference sequence). This CDR3 has 16 residues. V lost 1 base to trimming and J lost 2 bases; unmatched junction nucleotides: 5. CDR3 residues: CASSQVPAGAYNEQFF. The CDR3 DNA sequence: TGTGCCAGCAGCCAAGTACCCGCGGGGGCCTACAATGAGCAGTTCTTC.